This is a list of T cell receptor beta chains from one sample in a study of cytomegalovirus exposure and HLA in healthy donors. The data were produced by immunoSEQ multiplex PCR, yet TCRdb's version contains in-frame clones alone and is incomplete. The sample holds about 160,000 clones; roughly 80% are singletons and the top ten take under 1%. The sample comprised PBMCs. These receptors were collected from a girl aged 2 to 9 in good health and CMV-seropositive. The CDR3 runs from the conserved cysteine through the conserved F or W. The D gene is left open where the match is weak. Expanded clones are given a class, and other clones once, few, many or no size at all.

TRBJ2-7	TRBV29-1	TRBD2	.	TGCAGCGTTAGCGGGAGGGCCTATAACGAGCAGTACTTC	CSVSGRAYNEQYF
TRBJ2-1	TRBV7-3	TRBD2	.	TGTGCCAGCAGCCCTACCGGGACTAGAAGGTACAATGAGCAGTTCTTC	CASSPTGTRRYNEQFF
TRBJ2-1	TRBV30	TRBD1	.	TGTGCCTGGGGACACTCACAGGGGGTAGTATACAATGAGCAGTTCTTC	CAWGHSQGVVYNEQFF
TRBJ1-1	TRBV27	.	.	TGTGTCGCGGGGTGGTACACTGAAGCTTTCTTT	CVAGWYTEAFF
TRBJ2-7	TRBV6-5	TRBD2	.	TGTGCCAGCAGTTACGGCGGGAGCTCCGAGCAGTACTTC	CASSYGGSSEQYF
TRBJ2-6	TRBV10-3	.	.	TGTGCCATCAGCTCGGGACACCGAACTGGGGCCAACGTCCTGACTTTC	CAISSGHRTGANVLTF
TRBJ1-1	TRBV10-3	.	once	TGTGCCACCTCAGACGGGGGGGGTGAAGCTTTCTTT	CATSDGGGEAFF
TRBJ1-2	TRBV30	.	.	TGTGCCTGGATAGCGGGGGATGGCTACACCTTC	CAWIAGDGYTF
TRBJ2-4	TRBV7-9	.	.	TGTGCCAGCAGCCGATCACAGGGCATAGCCAAAAACATTCAGTACTTC	CASSRSQGIAKNIQYF
TRBJ2-7	TRBV11-2	TRBD1	.	TGTGCCAGCAGCTTGACAGGGAGATACGAGCAGTACTTC	CASSLTGRYEQYF
TRBJ2-7	TRBV28	TRBD1	.	TGTGCCAGCAGGAGGGGACAGAATTCTTACGAGCAGTACTTC	CASRRGQNSYEQYF
TRBJ2-1	TRBV30	TRBD2	.	TGTGCCTTCCACATAGCGGGACGAATACGTAACGAGCAGTTCTTC	CAFHIAGRIRNEQFF
TRBJ1-5	TRBV30	TRBD1	.	TGTGCCTGGAGTATAGGGGTAACAGGGGCCCATAGCAATCAGCCCCAGCATTTT	CAWSIGVTGAHSNQPQHF
TRBJ1-5	TRBV19	.	.	TGTGCCAGTAGGTCCTCAGGGTTAAGCAATCAGCCCCAGCATTTT	CASRSSGLSNQPQHF
TRBJ2-2	TRBV5-1	.	.	TGCGCCAGCAGCTTGGCCTTCTCGACCGGGGAGCTGTTTTTT	CASSLAFSTGELFF
TRBJ2-5	TRBV10-3	TRBD2	.	TGTGCCATCAAAGACTCACCGGGACTAGCGGGAGAAAGGGAAGAGACCCAGTACTTC	CAIKDSPGLAGEREETQYF
TRBJ2-5	TRBV5-4	TRBD2	.	TGTGCCAGCAGCTTGGGACTAGCGGGGTTGGTAGAGACCCAGTACTTC	CASSLGLAGLVETQYF
TRBJ2-6	TRBV18	.	once	TGTGCCAGCTCACCCAGAGTTACAGGGCCCGGGGCCAACGTCCTGACTTTC	CASSPRVTGPGANVLTF
TRBJ2-3	TRBV2	TRBD2	.	TGTGCCAGCAAGCGGGAGACTGAGGATACGCAGTATTTT	CASKRETEDTQYF
TRBJ2-2	TRBV10-3	.	few	TGTGCCATCAGTGAGTCTACAGGATCAGCCACCGGGGAGCTGTTTTTT	CAISESTGSATGELFF
TRBJ1-2	TRBV11-3	.	.	TGTGCCAGCAGCTTAAGCGGCTTTGGCTACACCTTC	CASSLSGFGYTF
TRBJ2-7	TRBV4-1	.	.	TGCGCCAGCAGCCAACTTATTACCTACGAGCAGTACTTC	CASSQLITYEQYF
TRBJ1-1	TRBV29-1	.	.	TGCAGCGTTGTCGGGAAGAACACTGAAGCTTTCTTT	CSVVGKNTEAFF
TRBJ2-3	TRBV11-3	TRBD2	.	TGTGCCAGCAGCTTGGGCCTAGCGGGATGGGGCGCAGATACGCAGTATTTT	CASSLGLAGWGADTQYF